This T cell receptor beta chain was obtained from a study of shared clonotypes between healthy human individuals. The germline V gene has CDR1 ENHRY and CDR2 SYGVKD. V was shortened by 4 bases and J by 0 bases, with 7 bases between the two germline ends. CDR3 length equals 14 residues. Some clones are missing from TCRdb's copy, which holds only in-frame ones; the method was immunoSEQ multiplex PCR. The sample lists 1.6 million or so clones, 96% occurring once. The sequenced sample was naive CD4+ T cells sorted from blood. Subset: CD45RA+ positively selected. The sequence derives from a young man in good health. The chain carries TRBV10-3 and TRBJ1-5, with a weak D call TRBD1 (5 bases). CDR3: CAISAGYSNQPQHF. In nucleotides, the CDR3 is TGTGCCATCAGTGCAGGGTATAGCAATCAGCCCCAGCATTTT.